This entry lists 23 T cell receptor beta chains sequenced from one sample in a study of technical replicates of blood from a handful of donors. The table came from immunoSEQ multiplex PCR; TCRdb's copy has only in-frame clones and leaves some out. The sample holds under 85,000 clones, approximately 91% seen once. Material for sequencing was T cells isolated from PBMCs. The receptor source for this set is a human donor in good health. Some clones in this sample may be carry-over from other donors' samples.

The rearrangement uses TRBV28 and TRBJ2-7; 10 positions agree with TRBD2. Germline assignment: CDR1 MDHEN and CDR2 SYDVKM. V shed 3 bases and J 2 bases; nucleotides not matched to a gene: 4. This CDR3 contains 15 residues. The CDR3 sequence is CASSLTSGLPYEQYF. The CDR3 bases are TGTGCCAGCAGTTTGACTAGCGGGCTCCCCTACGAGCAGTACTTC.

Points on this clone: In the same sample, other DNA sequences code for this CDR3. The chain has TRBV6-5 and TRBJ2-1, with 8 bases identical to TRBD2. The germline gives CDR1 MNHEY, CDR2 SVGAGI. J gave up 2 bases and V 0 bases, and 3 bases lay outside the gene matches. This CDR3 region has 16 residues. The CDR3 region has the DNA TGTGCCAGCAGTTACTCAGCGGGAGAGACCTACAATGAGCAGTTCTTC. This translates into CASSYSAGETYNEQFF.

V is TRBV18 and J is TRBJ2-3; tentative D call: TRBD2 (6 bases). Germline-derived CDR1 and CDR2 are KGHSH and LQKENI. Trimming stripped 3 bases from V and 2 bases from J, with 12 bases between. The CDR3 sequence is 15 residues long. In DNA, the CDR3 is TGTGCCAGCTCACCCGGGACTTACTACACAGATACGCAGTATTTT. Its protein is CASSPGTYYTDTQYF. Combining the CDR3 with reference TRBV18 and TRBJ2-3 gives the whole variable domain NAGVMQNPRHLVRRRGQEARLRCSPMKGHSHVYWYRQLPEEGLKFMVYLQKENIIDESGMPKERFSAEFPKEGPSILRIQQVVRGDSAAYFCASSPGTYYTDTQYFGPGTRLTVL.

J is TRBJ1-5 and V is TRBV27; 8 nucleotides match TRBD1. The CDR3 contains 14 residues. The junction had 11 bases not matched to a gene; V was cut back by 4 bases and J by 12 bases. Germline CDR1 reads MNHEY; CDR2 reads SMNVEV (reference sequence). CDR3 bases: TGTGCCAGCAGTTCCAGACAGGGGATTGAAGGCCAGCATTTT. Amino acid sequence: CASSSRQGIEGQHF.

J is TRBJ2-1 and V is TRBV11-2; D possibly corresponds to TRBD2 (5 bases). Trimming took 5 bases from V and 4 from J, leaving 9 bases between them. The CDR3 spans 13 residues. CDR1 SGHAT and CDR2 FQNNGV come from the germline V gene. The CDR3 region has the DNA TGTGCCAGCAGCCCACAGCGGTACAATGAGCAGTTCTTC. Amino acids: CASSPQRYNEQFF.

V is TRBV4-2 and J is TRBJ2-7; D remains unclear. The V gene lost 4 bases and the J gene lost 4 bases, with 14 bases spanning the gap. This CDR3 contains 14 residues. Looked up from germline, CDR1 is LGHNA and CDR2 is YNFKEQ. The DNA of the CDR3 is TGTGCCAGCAGCCCCCGGAACTACGATTACGAGCAGTACTTC. Translating gives CASSPRNYDYEQYF.

V is TRBV19 and J is TRBJ2-3; possibly TRBD2 for D (7 bases). The V gene lost 5 bases and the J gene lost 2 bases, with 8 bases spanning the gap. This CDR3 spans 13 amino acids. Germline CDR1 LNHDA, CDR2 SQIVND (reference sequence). DNA of the CDR3: TGTGCCAGTAGTGGGGGGGCCACAGATACGCAGTATTTT. The encoded protein is CASSGGATDTQYF.

The chain carries TRBV27 and TRBJ1-2, with TRBD1 as a possible D gene (6 bases). Per the germline V gene, CDR1 is MNHEY and CDR2 is SMNVEV (reference sequence). Trimming took off 3 bases at V and 2 bases at J, with 13 bases between the two ends. This CDR3 is built from 15 residues. CDR3 region: CASSFGGVLNYGYTF. Written as DNA, the CDR3 is TGTGCCAGCAGTTTTGGGGGCGTTTTGAACTATGGCTACACCTTC.

The CDR3 is CASSLREGATEAFF. The CDR3 nucleotides read TGTGCCAGCAGCTTACGCGAGGGGGCCACTGAAGCTTTCTTT. The rearrangement uses TRBV11-2 and TRBJ1-1; 7 bases map to TRBD1. Germline-derived CDR1 and CDR2 are SGHAT and FQNNGV. The CDR3 runs to 14 residues. With 2 bases clipped from V and 4 bases from J, the junction kept 4 bases outside the gene matches.

This clone was counted once. The rearrangement uses TRBV27 and TRBJ1-5, with D perhaps matching TRBD1 (5 bases). CDR3 length equals 14 residues. Trimming took off 6 bases at V and 4 bases at J, with 13 bases between the two ends. Per germline, CDR1 MNHEY and CDR2 SMNVEV (reference sequence). CDR3 DNA: TGTGCCAGCAGCATTATGGGGACTAATCAGCCCCAGCATTTT. Amino acid sequence: CASSIMGTNQPQHF.

This chain joins TRBV28 and TRBJ1-1; D perhaps matches TRBD1 (5 bases). The CDR3 loop spans 16 amino acids. The germline CDR1 and CDR2 sequences are MDHEN and SYDVKM. Trimming pared 7 bases from V and 1 base from J, leaving 19 bases between. CDR3 sequence: CASTEVGGVGNTEAFF. CDR3 nucleotides: TGTGCCAGCACCGAAGTGGGAGGGGTTGGGAACACTGAAGCTTTCTTT.

V gene TRBV7-9 combines with J gene TRBJ2-1, with 8 bases aligning to TRBD1. From germline, CDR1 is SEHNR and CDR2 FQNEAQ (reference sequence). V lost 3 bases and J lost 6; bases outside the gene matches: 7. The CDR3 runs to 15 residues. The CDR3 protein is CASSLFQGAFNEQFF. CDR3 DNA sequence: TGTGCCAGCAGCTTGTTCCAGGGGGCTTTCAATGAGCAGTTCTTC. The full variable domain, its missing parts supplied by reference TRBV7-9 and TRBJ2-1, is DTGVSQNPRHKITKRGQNVTFRCDPISEHNRLYWYRQTLGQGPEFLTYFQNEAQLEKSRLLSDRFSAERPKGSFSTLEIQRTEQGDSAMYLCASSLFQGAFNEQFFGPGTRLTVL.

The J gene is TRBJ2-1, the V gene TRBV28; possibly TRBD2 for D (5 bases). CDR1 is MDHEN and CDR2 is SYDVKM in the germline V gene. The CDR3 is 14 residues long. Trimming pared 6 bases from V and 5 bases from J, leaving 14 bases between. DNA of the CDR3: TGTGCCAGCAGGAGCGGAGGCCCTGACAATGAGCAGTTCTTC. Its translation: CASRSGGPDNEQFF.

In its sample, this clone was seen once. The CDR3 sequence is CASSRDLEQFF. Here the CDR3 DNA reads TGTGCCAGCAGCCGGGACTTGGAGCAGTTCTTC. The chain is built from TRBV5-6 and TRBJ2-1, with D possibly being TRBD2 (6 bases). The CDR3 loop spans 11 amino acids. CDR1 and CDR2 from the germline V gene are SGHDT and YYEEEE. Trimming left V 4 bases short and J 10 bases short, with 9 bases between.

The rearrangement joins TRBV19 to TRBJ2-4, with a tentative D call TRBD2 (5 bases). This CDR3 region has 15 residues. Trimming stripped 3 bases from V and 4 bases from J, with 13 bases between. Looked up from germline, CDR1 is LNHDA and CDR2 is SQIVND (reference sequence). CDR3 bases: TGTGCCAGTAGTATTTTGAGGGAATCAAAAAACATTCAGTACTTC. Protein sequence: CASSILRESKNIQYF.

This chain joins TRBV7-3 and TRBJ1-2, with D possibly being TRBD1 (6 bases). V lost 4 bases and J lost 6, with 15 bases in between. Germline V gene sequence: CDR1 SGHTA, CDR2 FQGTGA. The CDR3 loop spans 14 amino acids. The CDR3 protein is CASSSQGMLDGYTF. The CDR3 region has the DNA TGTGCCAGCAGCTCCCAGGGGATGCTGGATGGCTACACCTTC.

The V and J genes are TRBV4-3 and TRBJ1-1; D unclear. The CDR3 sequence is 14 residues long. V lost 1 base to trimming and J lost 4 bases, with 10 bases between them. Germline-derived CDR1 and CDR2 are LGHNA and YSLEER. The CDR3 DNA reads as TGCGCCAGCAGCCAAGGACTCCGTAGCACTGAAGCTTTCTTT. Amino acids: CASSQGLRSTEAFF.

This chain joins TRBV5-4 and TRBJ2-7; 7 bases are shared with TRBD2. Germline CDR1 SGHNT, CDR2 YYREEE (reference sequence). With 4 bases clipped from V and 5 bases from J, the junction kept 9 bases outside the gene matches. The CDR3 covers 14 residues. CDR3 sequence (DNA): TGTGCCAGCAGCCTAGGGGAGGGCCCCAACGAGCAGTACTTC. Protein product: CASSLGEGPNEQYF. Full variable domain (missing parts from reference TRBV5-4 and TRBJ2-7): ETGVTQSPTHLIKTRGQQVTLRCSSQSGHNTVSWYQQALGQGPQFIFQYYREEENGRGNFPPRFSGLQFPNYSSELNVNALELDDSALYLCASSLGEGPNEQYFGPGTRLTVT.

V is TRBV7-7 and J is TRBJ2-5, with D possibly being TRBD1 (6 bases). The CDR3 sequence is 14 residues long. Germline V gene sequence: CDR1 SSHAT, CDR2 FNYEAQ (reference sequence). V was pared by 2 bases and J by 2 bases, with 9 bases between. In DNA form, the CDR3 reads TGTGCCAGCAGCTTATTAGGGGGTCAAGAGACCCAGTACTTC. Translating it yields CASSLLGGQETQYF.

The chain couples TRBV19 to TRBJ1-5; 7 bases match TRBD1. This CDR3 comprises 14 residues. Germline-derived CDR1 and CDR2 are LNHDA and SQIVND (reference sequence). J was trimmed by 3 bases and V by 5 bases; bases with no gene match: 4. CDR3 nucleotides: TGTGCCAGTAGTCAAACAGGGGACAATCAGCCCCAGCATTTT. Translating it yields CASSQTGDNQPQHF.

V usage is TRBV5-4 and J usage is TRBJ2-3, with 15 bases that match TRBD2. The J segment lost 8 bases and the V segment lost 3 bases, leaving 13 bases of the junction unmatched. Germline CDR1 SGHNT, CDR2 YYREEE (reference sequence). This CDR3 spans 18 amino acids. The CDR3 reads CASSSGLAGGGAGGTQYF. CDR3 coding DNA: TGTGCCAGCAGCTCTGGACTAGCGGGAGGGGGAGCGGGAGGTACGCAGTATTTT.

The chain employs TRBV7-9 and TRBJ2-3, with TRBD2 matching 9 bases. Germline lookup yields CDR1 SEHNR and CDR2 FQNEAQ (reference sequence). This CDR3 is 15 amino acids long. J gave up 2 bases and V 3 bases, and 3 bases lay outside the gene matches. CDR3 amino acids: CASSFSSGITDTQYF. DNA for the CDR3: TGTGCCAGCAGCTTTTCTAGCGGGATCACAGATACGCAGTATTTT.

This chain connects TRBV2 to TRBJ1-4; D is unresolved. Germline CDR1 and CDR2: SNHLY and FYNNEI. V was shortened by 2 bases and J by 2 bases, with 12 bases between the two germline ends. The CDR3 covers 16 residues. CDR3 region: CASSERQVGTNEKLFF. For the CDR3, the DNA is TGTGCCAGCAGTGAAAGGCAGGTTGGGACTAATGAAAAACTGTTTTTT.